This T cell receptor (beta chain) was observed in a study of PD-L1 blockade in urothelial cancer. As for the study in general: Per blood sample, T cells had a median of 141,255. Study-wide results and limits: Better progression-free and overall survival followed lower pretreatment blood clonality.

On this clone itself: Its specificity is unknown.

The diagnosis in patients was locally advanced or metastatic urothelial carcinoma. CDR1 is SGHAT, CDR2 FQDESV, per germline (reference sequence). This CDR3 contains 18 residues. The J segment lost 1 base and the V segment lost 5 bases, leaving 11 bases of the junction unmatched. Data came from immunoSEQ multiplex PCR; TCRdb stores just in-frame clones and leaves some out. Altogether tens of thousands of clones are present, approximately 82% being singletons, with the ten largest covering about 31%. The sequences come from PBMCs, collected around atezolizumab (anti-PD-L1) treatment. This chain joins TRBV11-1 and TRBJ2-7; 13 nucleotides align to TRBD2. This sequence originates from a man between 60 and 75 years old with urothelial cancer. The CDR3 loop reads CASSRSGTSGKISYEQYF. The CDR3 coding sequence is TGTGCCAGCAGCCGATCCGGGACTAGCGGGAAAATTTCCTACGAGCAGTACTTC.